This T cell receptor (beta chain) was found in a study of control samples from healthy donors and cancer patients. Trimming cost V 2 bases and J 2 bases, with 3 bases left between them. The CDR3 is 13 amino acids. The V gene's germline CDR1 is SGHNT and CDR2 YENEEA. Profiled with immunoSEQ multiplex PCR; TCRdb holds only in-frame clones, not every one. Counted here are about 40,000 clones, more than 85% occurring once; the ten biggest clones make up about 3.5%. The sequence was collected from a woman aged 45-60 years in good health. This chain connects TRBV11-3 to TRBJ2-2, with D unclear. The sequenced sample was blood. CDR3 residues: CASSLSNTGELFF. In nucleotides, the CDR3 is TGTGCCAGCAGCTTATCTAACACCGGGGAGCTGTTTTTT. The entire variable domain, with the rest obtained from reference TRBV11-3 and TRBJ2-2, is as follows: EAGVVQSPRYKIIEKKQPVAFWCNPISGHNTLYWYLQNLGQGPELLIRYENEEAVDDSQLPKDRFSAERLKGVDSTLKIQPAELGDSAVYLCASSLSNTGELFFGEGSRLTVL.